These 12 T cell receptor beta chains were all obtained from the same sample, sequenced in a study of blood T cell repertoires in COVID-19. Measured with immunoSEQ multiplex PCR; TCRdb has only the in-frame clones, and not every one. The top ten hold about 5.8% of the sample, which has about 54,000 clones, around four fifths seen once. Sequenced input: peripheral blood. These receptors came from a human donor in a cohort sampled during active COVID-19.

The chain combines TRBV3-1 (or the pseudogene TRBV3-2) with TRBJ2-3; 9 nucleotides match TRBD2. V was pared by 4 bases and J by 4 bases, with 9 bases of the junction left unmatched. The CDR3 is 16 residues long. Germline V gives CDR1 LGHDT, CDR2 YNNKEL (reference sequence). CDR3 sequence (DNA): TGTGCCAGCAGCCTTTGGACTAGCGCGGATTCAGATACGCAGTATTTT. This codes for CASSLWTSADSDTQYF.

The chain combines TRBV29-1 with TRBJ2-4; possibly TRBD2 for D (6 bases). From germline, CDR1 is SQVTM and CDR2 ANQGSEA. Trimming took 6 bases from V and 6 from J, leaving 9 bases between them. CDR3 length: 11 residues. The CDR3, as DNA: TGCAGCGTAAGAGCGGGAAACATTCAGTACTTC. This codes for CSVRAGNIQYF.

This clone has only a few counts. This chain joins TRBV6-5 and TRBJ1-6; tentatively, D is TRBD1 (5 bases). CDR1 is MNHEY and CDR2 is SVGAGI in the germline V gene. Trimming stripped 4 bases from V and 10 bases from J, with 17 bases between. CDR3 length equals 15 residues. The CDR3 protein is CASSSPRGRGSPLHF. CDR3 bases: TGTGCCAGCAGTTCCCCAAGGGGCCGGGGGTCACCCCTCCACTTT.

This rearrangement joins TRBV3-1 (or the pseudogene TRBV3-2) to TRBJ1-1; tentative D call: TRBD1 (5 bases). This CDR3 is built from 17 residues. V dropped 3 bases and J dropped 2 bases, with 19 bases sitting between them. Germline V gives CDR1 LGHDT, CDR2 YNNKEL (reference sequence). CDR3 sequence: CASSQNLGGGANTEAFF. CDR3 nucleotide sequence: TGTGCCAGCAGCCAGAACCTGGGAGGAGGGGCCAACACTGAAGCTTTCTTT.

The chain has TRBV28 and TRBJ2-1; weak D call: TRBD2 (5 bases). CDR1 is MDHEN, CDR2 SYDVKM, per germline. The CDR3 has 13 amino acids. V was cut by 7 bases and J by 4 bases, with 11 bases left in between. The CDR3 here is CASMGDNYNEQFF. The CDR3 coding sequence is TGTGCCAGCATGGGAGACAATTACAATGAGCAGTTCTTC.

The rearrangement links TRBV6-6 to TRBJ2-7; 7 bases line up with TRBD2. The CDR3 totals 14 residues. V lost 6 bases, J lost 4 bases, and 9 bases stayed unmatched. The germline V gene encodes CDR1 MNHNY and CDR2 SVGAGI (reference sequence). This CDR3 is CASSPRAGDYEQYF. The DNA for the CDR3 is TGTGCCAGCAGCCCCCGGGCGGGGGATTACGAGCAGTACTTC.

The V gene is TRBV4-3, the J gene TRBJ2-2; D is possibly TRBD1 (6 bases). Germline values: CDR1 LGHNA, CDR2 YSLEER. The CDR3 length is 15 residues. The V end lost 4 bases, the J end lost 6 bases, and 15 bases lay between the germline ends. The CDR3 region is CASSLGGQPSGELFF. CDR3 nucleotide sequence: TGCGCCAGCAGCCTCGGCGGACAGCCTTCCGGGGAGCTGTTTTTT.

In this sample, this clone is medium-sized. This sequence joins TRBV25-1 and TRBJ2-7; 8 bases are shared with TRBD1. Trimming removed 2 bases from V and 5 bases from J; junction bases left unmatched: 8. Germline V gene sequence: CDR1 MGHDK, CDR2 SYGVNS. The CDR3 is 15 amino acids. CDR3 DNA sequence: TGTGCCAGCAGTGAAGGGAACAGGGGGGTCCACGAGCAGTACTTC. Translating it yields CASSEGNRGVHEQYF.

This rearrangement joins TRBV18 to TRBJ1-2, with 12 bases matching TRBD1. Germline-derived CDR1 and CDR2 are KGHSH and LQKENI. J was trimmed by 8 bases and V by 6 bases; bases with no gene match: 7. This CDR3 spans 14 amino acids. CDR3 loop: CASSPGQGAGGYTF. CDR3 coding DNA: TGTGCCAGCTCGCCGGGACAGGGGGCAGGGGGCTACACCTTC.

Here the CDR3 DNA reads TGTGCCAGCAGCCAAGGGGATTTGGCTGAAAAACTGTTTTTT. Translated, it gives CASSQGDLAEKLFF. The chain couples TRBV2 to TRBJ1-4; the D gene is possibly TRBD1 (5 bases). CDR3 size: 14 residues. Germline CDR1 reads SNHLY; CDR2 reads FYNNEI. V was cut by 6 bases and J by 7 bases, with 15 bases left in between.

The CDR3 loop is CASSPRTGNTEAFF. The CDR3 nucleotides are TGTGCCAGCAGCCCTCGGACAGGGAACACTGAAGCTTTCTTT. This chain connects TRBV13 to TRBJ1-1, with 7 bases that match TRBD1. The CDR3 runs 14 residues. CDR1 is PRHDT and CDR2 is FYEKMQ in the germline V gene (reference sequence). V lost 5 bases to trimming and J lost 1 base; unmatched junction nucleotides: 4.

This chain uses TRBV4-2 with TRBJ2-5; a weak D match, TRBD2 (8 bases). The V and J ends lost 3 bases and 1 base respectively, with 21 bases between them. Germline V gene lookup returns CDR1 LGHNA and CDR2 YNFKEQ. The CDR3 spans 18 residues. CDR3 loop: CASSQANGGGTAQETQYF. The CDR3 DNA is TGTGCCAGCAGCCAGGCCAACGGCGGGGGGACAGCCCAAGAGACCCAGTACTTC.